This T cell receptor (beta chain) was found in a study of vaccination and CD4 T cells after COVID-19 (dated by TCRdb to between 2021 and 2023). Describing the broader study: Convalescent patients had a positive SARS-CoV-2 result on nasal swab PCR, and of these patients, several had mild disease and one had severe disease. The convalescent cohort included six males and four females, with two Hispanic individuals, seven Caucasians, two Asians and one multiracial person. Each participant got two doses of either the Pfizer-BioNTech BNT162b2 vaccine (n=8) or the Moderna mRNA-1273 vaccine (n=2). Post-COVID blood samples from convalescent patients were collected a median of around 100 days after diagnosis, with a range of about 35 to 161 days. Post-vaccine blood samples were obtained a median of around 67 days after the second vaccine dose, with a range of roughly 14 to 241 days. Overlapping spike peptide pools from SARS-CoV-2 and from the common cold coronaviruses HCoV-NL63, HCoV-OC43 and HCoV-229E were used as culture stimuli. As controls, cultures received a CEFX viral epitope pool (the positive control), an HIV-1 Nef peptide pool (the negative control), or no peptide at all. In 10 COVID-19 convalescent patients and several infection-naive healthy vaccine recipients, the spike-specific CD4+ TCR repertoire before mRNA vaccination was compared with the repertoire after mRNA vaccination. The investigation overall reported the following: Only a relatively small number of convalescent patients were included in the study, and early timepoints following natural infection were not analyzed. An increase in the median number of SARS-CoV-2-reactive clonotypes from some 20 after infection to a few dozen after vaccination was observed, but the change was not found to be significant. In convalescent patients, nearly all vaccine-specific clones (304 of 307) were found to be mono-reactive for SARS-CoV-2 spike rather than cross-reactive with common cold coronaviruses. Among convalescent patients, a median roughly 84% of the SARS-CoV-2-reactive clones seen after vaccination appeared only after vaccination, which suggests priming specific to the vaccine.

The library relied on PCR. DNA from cultured CD4+ T cells underwent TCR sequencing with the Oncomine TCR Beta short-read assay at the Johns Hopkins FTIC core. The QIAamp micro DNA kit was used to extract genomic DNA from the cultured CD4+ T cells. Oncomine TCR Beta libraries from cultured CD4+ T cells were pooled using unique dual indexes and sequenced on an Illumina iSeq 100. As for the authors' bioinformatics: Non-productive sequences were filtered out, and CDR3s that did not start with C, did not end with F or W, or were shorter than 7 amino acids were discarded. The MANAFEST web application identified antigen-specific clonotypes by comparing peptide-stimulated wells against reference wells and other culture wells. For a clone to be called positive, the clone needed an FDR below 0.05, an odds ratio above 5, and a productive frequency above 0.1% in at least two of three replicate wells. Clonotypes that were significantly expanded in both SARS-CoV-2 spike wells and at least one common cold coronavirus spike condition were defined as cross-reactive. Levenshtein distances (stringdist) and unrooted phylogenetic trees (ape) in R version 3.6.1 were used to assess CDR3 homology. Starting from the raw public reads, TCRdb applied fastp trimming at Q25, assembled clones with MiXCR and retained in-frame beta chains. Rows are combined by CDR3 protein, so each entry shows the most common genes and DNA. These V and J calls are TCRdb output, not the study's own analysis. The sample table contains almost 20,000 distinct CDR3 sequences; only one count was recorded for just over 45% of them. Jointly, the top ten make up around 2.9% of the sample.

This clonotype was found a few times. This clone's antigen is unknown. No much larger clone is present one base from it, and per-base qualities are unavailable. The V and J ends are trimmed by 3 bases and 6 bases, leaving 9 bases between them. CDR1 SGHTA and CDR2 FQGNSA were looked up in the germline V gene. Including the terminal cysteine and phenylalanine, the CDR3 comprises 12 residues. Solely the CDR3 DNA is kept, with 36 bases framed from the first base. The meaning of the sample's treatment or condition label: roughly 11-day PBMC culture with coronavirus spike peptide pools or control peptides (ViraFEST assay). The study used the ViraFEST assay, which expanded antigen-specific T cells with peptide pools and then identified expanded clonotypes by TCR sequencing. The convalescent patients' positive SARS-CoV-2 PCR tests fell between March and December 2020, which was before the Alpha, Beta and Delta variants emerged in the United States. PBMCs were cultured at 1.5 million to 2.5 million per well in IMDM supplemented with roughly 5% human AB serum and 9 to 10 IU/ml IL-2, with approximately 11 ug/ml peptide pools added. On days 3 and 7, half of the culture medium was replaced with fresh IL-2-containing medium. After 10 to 11 days of culture, CD4+ T cells were isolated by negative selection with the EasySep CD4+ T cell isolation kit. PBMCs were separated from whole blood using Ficoll-Paque Plus gradient centrifugation and then either used fresh or cryopreserved at -140C. Each culture condition was generally run in triplicate wells.

This receptor was obtained from a human donor who had recovered from COVID-19. Rearrangement joined TRBV7-2 to TRBJ2-7, with no reliable assignment of the D segment. This sample comprised CD4+ T cells from blood, cultured in vitro, obtained after SARS-CoV-2 vaccination. Here is the DNA: TGTGCCAGCAGCTTCTGGAGAGGCGAGCAGTACTTC. It encodes CASSFWRGEQYF.